These T cell receptor beta chains were read from a single sample in a study of T cell responses to AZD1222 COVID-19 vaccine. The data were produced by immunoSEQ multiplex PCR, yet TCRdb's version contains in-frame clones alone and is incomplete. The table records 65,000 to 95,000 clones, about 91% of them present only once. The specimen was peripheral blood, collected on day 0 of MenACWY control vaccination. The receptors were gathered from an adult in good health. Both conserved end residues are part of each CDR3. D genes are given only for firm matches. Only part of the rows carry a size: once, few, many, or a class if the clone is expanded.

cdr3_nt,cdr3_aa,d_call,v_call,j_call,clone_size
TGTGCCAGCACCGGGAGGGACGAGCAGTACTTC,CASTGRDEQYF,TRBD2,TRBV28,TRBJ2-7,NA
TGTGCCAGCAGTTTAGACAGCGTGAACACTGAAGCTTTCTTT,CASSLDSVNTEAFF,NA,TRBV28,TRBJ1-1,NA
TGTGCCAGCAGCCACAAAGCTTTGGGGGAGATGAGCTCCTACGAGCAGTACTTC,CASSHKALGEMSSYEQYF,NA,TRBV3-1/TRBV3-2,TRBJ2-7,NA
TGTGCCAGCACTGACACAGACTATGGCTACACCTTC,CASTDTDYGYTF,NA,TRBV18,TRBJ1-2,NA
TGTGCCAGCAGGAGGACTAGCGGGGACACCGGGGAGCTGTTTTTT,CASRRTSGDTGELFF,TRBD2,TRBV13,TRBJ2-2,NA
TGCAGTGCTAGTCGACTGCCCGGTTCCTACAATGAGCAGTTCTTC,CSASRLPGSYNEQFF,NA,TRBV20-1,TRBJ2-1,NA
TGTGCCAGCAGTATACAGACTGGGAGGATTGAAAGCAATCAGCCCCAGCATTTT,CASSIQTGRIESNQPQHF,NA,TRBV6-2/TRBV6-3,TRBJ1-5,NA
TGTGCCAGCAGTTCCGCGAGCTCCTATAATTCACCCCTCCACTTT,CASSSASSYNSPLHF,NA,TRBV6-4,TRBJ1-6,NA
TGCGCCAGCAGCCAAGAAGGGACTAGCGGGGGGGCCCCACAAGAGACCCAGTACTTC,CASSQEGTSGGAPQETQYF,TRBD2,TRBV4-1,TRBJ2-5,NA
TGTGCCAGCAGTTTATTCAGCTATGGCTACACCTTC,CASSLFSYGYTF,NA,TRBV28,TRBJ1-2,NA
TGTGCCAGTAGCGGACAGGGAGGAGATACGCAGTATTTT,CASSGQGGDTQYF,TRBD1,TRBV19,TRBJ2-3,NA
TGTGCCAGCAGTGAAGGAGGGGGCGGGGACACTGAAGCTTTCTTT,CASSEGGGGDTEAFF,TRBD1,TRBV6-1,TRBJ1-1,NA
TGTGCCGGGAAGACAGGATTTGCAGATACGCAGTATTTT,CAGKTGFADTQYF,NA,TRBV12-3/TRBV12-4,TRBJ2-3,NA
TGTGCCAGCAGCGTAGACGTTGGGAGCGGGGGGGCAGAAGAGACCCAGTACTTC,CASSVDVGSGGAEETQYF,TRBD2,TRBV9,TRBJ2-5,once
TGTGCCAGCAGCGTGTGGGTTACAGGGGACCACGAGCAGTACTTC,CASSVWVTGDHEQYF,TRBD1,TRBV5-4,TRBJ2-7,NA
TGCAGCGTCGGGACAGGACTCTACGAGCAGTACTTC,CSVGTGLYEQYF,TRBD1,TRBV29-1,TRBJ2-7,once
TGTGCCAGCAGCTTATCCGGGACAGGGGAGATCCCCCTCCACTTT,CASSLSGTGEIPLHF,TRBD1,TRBV7-2,TRBJ1-6,NA
TGTGCTAGCAGCTTAATTAGCGGAACTAATGAAAAACTGTTTTTT,CASSLISGTNEKLFF,NA,TRBV7-7,TRBJ1-4,NA
TGCGCCAGCAGTAAGACAGGGTCTAACACCGGGGAGCTGTTTTTT,CASSKTGSNTGELFF,TRBD1,TRBV5-1,TRBJ2-2,NA
TGTGCCTGGAGTGTTAGGACTAGCGGGGTCAATGAGCAGTTCTTC,CAWSVRTSGVNEQFF,TRBD2,TRBV30,TRBJ2-1,once
TGTGCCAGCAGCTTATTGACATCATGGGGCACAGATACGCAGTATTTT,CASSLLTSWGTDTQYF,NA,TRBV7-9,TRBJ2-3,NA
TGTGCCAGCAGTGAATCCAGGGAGGTAGGGCAGCCCCAGCATTTT,CASSESREVGQPQHF,NA,TRBV2,TRBJ1-5,NA
TGTGCCAGCAGCGGCCCCGGGACCGACCTTCTGGCCAAAAACATTCAGTACTTC,CASSGPGTDLLAKNIQYF,NA,TRBV2,TRBJ2-4,NA
TGTGCCAGCAGCACGACTAGCCCTTTTGGGAATGAGCAGTTCTTC,CASSTTSPFGNEQFF,TRBD2,TRBV7-2,TRBJ2-1,NA
TGTGCCAGCAGCTTGACTGCAAACACTGAAGCTTTCTTT,CASSLTANTEAFF,NA,TRBV11-3,TRBJ1-1,NA
TGTGCCAGCAGTTTATTTCAGCCAGGGGATGGCTACACCTTC,CASSLFQPGDGYTF,NA,TRBV28,TRBJ1-2,once
TGTGCCAGCAGTCCCGGGACTAGCGGGAATTATGAGCAGTTCTTC,CASSPGTSGNYEQFF,TRBD2,TRBV28,TRBJ2-1,NA
TGTGCCAGCAGCGTCCGAGCGGGGGGGAACACCGGGGAGCTGTTTTTT,CASSVRAGGNTGELFF,NA,TRBV21-1,TRBJ2-2,NA
TGCGCCAGCAGCCAAGGATCGGTAATCACAGATACGCAGTATTTT,CASSQGSVITDTQYF,NA,TRBV4-3,TRBJ2-3,once